Listed below are T cell receptor beta chains from one sample, sequenced in a study of blood T cell repertoires in COVID-19. Generated by immunoSEQ multiplex PCR, the TCRdb table keeps only in-frame clones and is missing some. The repertoire holds about 21,000 clones, with 89% as singletons. The sequenced sample was peripheral blood. The source of these receptors is a human donor with active COVID-19. The donor label of this sample is uncertain. Both conserved end residues are part of each CDR3. Fields, in order: CDR3 DNA, CDR3 protein, clone size, D gene, J gene, V gene. A D gene is named only where the DNA matches it firmly. Not every row has a clone size; where given, it reads once, few, many or a size class.

CDR3nt: TGTGCCAGCAGTTTACGGACAGGGATGACCATGTATGGCTACACCTTC
CDR3aa: CASSLRTGMTMYGYTF
abundance: .
d_gene: TRBD1
j_gene: TRBJ1-2
v_gene: TRBV27

CDR3nt: TGCAGCGTTGACAGCAGGGCGGGAGAGCAGTACTTC
CDR3aa: CSVDSRAGEQYF
abundance: .
d_gene: .
j_gene: TRBJ2-7
v_gene: TRBV29-1

CDR3nt: TGTGCCACCAGCAGACCCCCATTGGGAGTCTATGGCTACACCTTC
CDR3aa: CATSRPPLGVYGYTF
abundance: .
d_gene: .
j_gene: TRBJ1-2
v_gene: TRBV15

CDR3nt: TGTGCCACCAAAACAGGGCCGGGAAACACCATATATTTT
CDR3aa: CATKTGPGNTIYF
abundance: .
d_gene: .
j_gene: TRBJ1-3
v_gene: TRBV10-3

CDR3nt: TGTGCCAGCCGGGCCCAACTAGCGGGAGGGCCCAGGGATGAGCAGTTCTTC
CDR3aa: CASRAQLAGGPRDEQFF
abundance: .
d_gene: TRBD2
j_gene: TRBJ2-1
v_gene: TRBV7-2

CDR3nt: TGTGCCATCAAGTCCGATTTGGGGGGGTACGAGGGAACCTACGAGCAGTACTTC
CDR3aa: CAIKSDLGGYEGTYEQYF
abundance: .
d_gene: TRBD2
j_gene: TRBJ2-7
v_gene: TRBV10-3

CDR3nt: TGTGCCAGCTCACCACCGGAGCGGTTCTCCTACAATGAGCAGTTCTTC
CDR3aa: CASSPPERFSYNEQFF
abundance: .
d_gene: .
j_gene: TRBJ2-1
v_gene: TRBV18

CDR3nt: TGTGCCAGCAGCTCGACAGGGGGCAGTTACGAGCAGTACTTC
CDR3aa: CASSSTGGSYEQYF
abundance: few
d_gene: TRBD1
j_gene: TRBJ2-7
v_gene: TRBV7-9

CDR3nt: TGTGCCAGCAGACGCGGGACCGATACGCAGTATTTT
CDR3aa: CASRRGTDTQYF
abundance: .
d_gene: .
j_gene: TRBJ2-3
v_gene: TRBV6-5

CDR3nt: TGTGCCAGTAGTATTGGGCGGGGGCCATTGAACACTGAAGCTTTCTTT
CDR3aa: CASSIGRGPLNTEAFF
abundance: .
d_gene: .
j_gene: TRBJ1-1
v_gene: TRBV19

CDR3nt: TGTGCCAGCTCACCACTACAGGGATGGTACACTGAAGCTTTCTTT
CDR3aa: CASSPLQGWYTEAFF
abundance: .
d_gene: .
j_gene: TRBJ1-1
v_gene: TRBV18

CDR3nt: TGCAGCGTCCTAAACGACACAGGGAAAGAGCAGTACTTC
CDR3aa: CSVLNDTGKEQYF
abundance: once
d_gene: .
j_gene: TRBJ2-7
v_gene: TRBV29-1

CDR3nt: TGTGCCAGCAGTGACGGCGCTAGCGGGCCCTACAATGAGCAGTTCTTC
CDR3aa: CASSDGASGPYNEQFF
abundance: .
d_gene: TRBD2
j_gene: TRBJ2-1
v_gene: TRBV6-4

CDR3nt: TGTGCCAGCAGCGCCGGACAGGGGGCTTTGGATGGCTACACCTTC
CDR3aa: CASSAGQGALDGYTF
abundance: .
d_gene: TRBD1
j_gene: TRBJ1-2
v_gene: TRBV13

CDR3nt: TGTGCCAGCAGTTACTCCCTGGGACTAGCCACCTACGAGCAGTACTTC
CDR3aa: CASSYSLGLATYEQYF
abundance: .
d_gene: TRBD2
j_gene: TRBJ2-7
v_gene: TRBV6-2/TRBV6-3

CDR3nt: TGTGCCAGCAGCTTAGGGTGGTCAGGGGATACTGGGGCCAACGTCCTGACTTTC
CDR3aa: CASSLGWSGDTGANVLTF
abundance: .
d_gene: .
j_gene: TRBJ2-6
v_gene: TRBV7-9

CDR3nt: TGTGCCAGCAGCGCCCCTGGGACTAGCGTTTCCCATGAGCAGTTCTTC
CDR3aa: CASSAPGTSVSHEQFF
abundance: .
d_gene: TRBD2
j_gene: TRBJ2-1
v_gene: TRBV9

CDR3nt: TGTGCCAGCAGCTTGACTCGGGGTGTTAGCACCGGGGAGCTGTTTTTT
CDR3aa: CASSLTRGVSTGELFF
abundance: .
d_gene: .
j_gene: TRBJ2-2
v_gene: TRBV5-5

CDR3nt: TGTGCCAGCAGCCGTTCTAAAGGGGGCGACTATGGCTACACCTTC
CDR3aa: CASSRSKGGDYGYTF
abundance: .
d_gene: TRBD1
j_gene: TRBJ1-2
v_gene: TRBV3-1/TRBV3-2

CDR3nt: TGTGCCAGCAGTTCTGGGACAGGAAGAAACTATGGCTACACCTTC
CDR3aa: CASSSGTGRNYGYTF
abundance: .
d_gene: TRBD1
j_gene: TRBJ1-2
v_gene: TRBV28

CDR3nt: TGTGCCAGCAGGGGGGGACAGGGGGCCCCCGGGGAGCTGTTTTTT
CDR3aa: CASRGGQGAPGELFF
abundance: .
d_gene: TRBD1
j_gene: TRBJ2-2
v_gene: TRBV3-1/TRBV3-2

CDR3nt: TGTGCCAGCAGGGTAGGGGATGAAAAACTGTTTTTT
CDR3aa: CASRVGDEKLFF
abundance: .
d_gene: .
j_gene: TRBJ1-4
v_gene: TRBV2